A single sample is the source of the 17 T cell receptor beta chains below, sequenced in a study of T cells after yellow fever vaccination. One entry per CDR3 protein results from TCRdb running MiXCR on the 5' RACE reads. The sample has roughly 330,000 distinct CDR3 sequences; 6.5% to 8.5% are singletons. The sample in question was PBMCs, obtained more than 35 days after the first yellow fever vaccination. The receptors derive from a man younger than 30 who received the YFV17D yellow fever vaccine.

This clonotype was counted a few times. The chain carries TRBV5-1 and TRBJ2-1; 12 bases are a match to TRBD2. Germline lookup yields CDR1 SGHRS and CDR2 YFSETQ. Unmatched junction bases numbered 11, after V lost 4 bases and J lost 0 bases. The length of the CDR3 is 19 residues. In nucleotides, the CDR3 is TGCGCCAGCAGCCAAAGACGCGGACTAGCGGGAAGCTCCTACAATGAGCAGTTCTTC. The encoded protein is CASSQRRGLAGSSYNEQFF.

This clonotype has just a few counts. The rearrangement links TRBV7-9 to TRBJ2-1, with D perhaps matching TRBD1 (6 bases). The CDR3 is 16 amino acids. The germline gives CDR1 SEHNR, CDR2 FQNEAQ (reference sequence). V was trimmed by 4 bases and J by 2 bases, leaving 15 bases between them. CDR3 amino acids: CASSSHRGGTYNEQFF. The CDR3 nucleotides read TGTGCCAGCAGCTCCCATAGAGGGGGAACCTACAATGAGCAGTTCTTC.

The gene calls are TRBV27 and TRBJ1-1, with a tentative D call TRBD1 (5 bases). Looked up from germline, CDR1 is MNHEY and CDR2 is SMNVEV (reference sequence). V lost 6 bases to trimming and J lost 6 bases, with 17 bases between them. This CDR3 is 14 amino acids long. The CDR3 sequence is CASRQGAKDAEAFF. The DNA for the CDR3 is TGTGCCAGCAGACAAGGGGCCAAAGACGCTGAAGCTTTCTTT.

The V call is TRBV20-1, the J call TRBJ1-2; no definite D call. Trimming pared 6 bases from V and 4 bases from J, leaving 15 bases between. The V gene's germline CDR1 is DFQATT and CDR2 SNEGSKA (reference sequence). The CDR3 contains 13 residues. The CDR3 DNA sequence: TGCAGTGCACCGCGACCCCTTGCCTATGGCTACACCTTC. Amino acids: CSAPRPLAYGYTF.

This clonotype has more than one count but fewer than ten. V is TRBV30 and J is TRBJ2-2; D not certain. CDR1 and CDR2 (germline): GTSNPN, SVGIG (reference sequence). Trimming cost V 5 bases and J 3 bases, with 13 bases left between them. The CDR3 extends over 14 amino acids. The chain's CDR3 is CAWGWTADTGELFF. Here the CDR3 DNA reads TGTGCCTGGGGCTGGACGGCCGACACCGGGGAGCTGTTTTTT.

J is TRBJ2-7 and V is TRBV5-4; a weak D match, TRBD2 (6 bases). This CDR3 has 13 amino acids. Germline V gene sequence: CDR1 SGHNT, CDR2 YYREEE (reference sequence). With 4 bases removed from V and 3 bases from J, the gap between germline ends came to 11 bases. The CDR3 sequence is CASSAWGDYEQYV. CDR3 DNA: TGTGCCAGCAGCGCCTGGGGGGACTACGAGCAGTACGTC.

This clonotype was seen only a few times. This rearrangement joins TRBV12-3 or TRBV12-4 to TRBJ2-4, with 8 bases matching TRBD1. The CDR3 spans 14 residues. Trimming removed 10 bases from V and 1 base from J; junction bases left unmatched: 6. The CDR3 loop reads CAISGGAAKNIQYF. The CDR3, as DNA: TGTGCCATCTCAGGGGGCGCCGCCAAAAACATTCAGTACTTC.

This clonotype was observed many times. The CDR3 DNA follows: TGTGCCAGCAGTCTCCGGGCGACAGGGGGCCTTGGCTACACCTTC. It yields the protein CASSLRATGGLGYTF. The chain employs TRBV6-1 and TRBJ1-2, with 10 positions matching TRBD1. The V gene's germline CDR1 is MNHNS and CDR2 SASEGT. V was pared by 5 bases and J by 7 bases, with 10 bases of the junction left unmatched. The CDR3 totals 15 residues.

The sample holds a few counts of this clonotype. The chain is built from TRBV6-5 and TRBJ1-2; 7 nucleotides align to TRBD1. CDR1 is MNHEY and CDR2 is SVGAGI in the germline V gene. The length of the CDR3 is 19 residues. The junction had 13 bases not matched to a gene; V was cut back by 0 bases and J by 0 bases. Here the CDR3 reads CASSYSLGYSGGANYGYTF. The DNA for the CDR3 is TGTGCCAGCAGTTACTCGCTCGGCTACTCAGGGGGGGCTAACTATGGCTACACCTTC.

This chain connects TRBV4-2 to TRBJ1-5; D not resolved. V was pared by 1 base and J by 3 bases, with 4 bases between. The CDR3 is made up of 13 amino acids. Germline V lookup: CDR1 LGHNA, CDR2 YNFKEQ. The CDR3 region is CASSQGLNQPQHF. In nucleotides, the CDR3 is TGTGCCAGCAGCCAAGGGCTCAATCAGCCCCAGCATTTT.

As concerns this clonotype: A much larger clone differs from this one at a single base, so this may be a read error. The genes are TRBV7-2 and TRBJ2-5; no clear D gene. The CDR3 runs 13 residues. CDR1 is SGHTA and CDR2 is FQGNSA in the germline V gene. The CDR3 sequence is CASSLKVEESQYF. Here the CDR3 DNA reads TGTGCCAGCAGCTTAAAGGTGGAAGAGTCCCAGTACTTC. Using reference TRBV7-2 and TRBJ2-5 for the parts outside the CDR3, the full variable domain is GAGVSQSPSNKVTEKGKDVELRCDPISGHTALYWYRQSLGQGLEFLIYFQGNSAPDKSGLPSDRFSAERTGGSVSTLTIQRTQQEDSAVYLCASSLKVEESQYFGPGTRLLVL.

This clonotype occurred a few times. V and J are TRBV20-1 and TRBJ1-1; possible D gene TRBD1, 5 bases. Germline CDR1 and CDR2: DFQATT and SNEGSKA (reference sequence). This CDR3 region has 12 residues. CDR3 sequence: CSYLGGNTEAFF. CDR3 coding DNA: TGCTCCTACTTGGGGGGGAACACTGAAGCTTTCTTT.

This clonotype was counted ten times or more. The CDR3 sequence: CASSSHGANTEAFF. The DNA of the CDR3 is TGCGCCAGCAGCAGCCACGGTGCGAACACTGAAGCTTTCTTT. The chain employs TRBV4-3 and TRBJ1-1; D gene unclear. Trimming pared 5 bases from V and 1 base from J, leaving 11 bases between. The CDR3 runs 14 residues. Germline CDR1 LGHNA, CDR2 YSLEER.

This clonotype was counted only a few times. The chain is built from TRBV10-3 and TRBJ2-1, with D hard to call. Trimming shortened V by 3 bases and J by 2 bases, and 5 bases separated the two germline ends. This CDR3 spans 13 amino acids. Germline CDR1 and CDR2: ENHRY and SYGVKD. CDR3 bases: TGTGCCATCAGTGACTTTACCTACAATGAGCAGTTCTTC. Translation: CAISDFTYNEQFF.

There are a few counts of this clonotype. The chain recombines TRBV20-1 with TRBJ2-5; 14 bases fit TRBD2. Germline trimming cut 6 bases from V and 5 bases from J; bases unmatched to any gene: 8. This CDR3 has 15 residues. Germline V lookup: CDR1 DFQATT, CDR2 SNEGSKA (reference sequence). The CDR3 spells CSARLAGGPWETQYF. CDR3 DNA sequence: TGCAGTGCCAGACTAGCGGGGGGGCCGTGGGAGACCCAGTACTTC.

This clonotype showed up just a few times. For the CDR3, the DNA is TGTGCCTGGAGTGTAATCGGGGAGCTGTTTTTT. It specifies CAWSVIGELFF. The chain recombines TRBV30 with TRBJ2-2, with no clear D. Germline-derived CDR1 and CDR2 are GTSNPN and SVGIG (reference sequence). The CDR3 length is 11 residues. Trimming took 0 bases from V and 7 from J, leaving 3 bases between them.

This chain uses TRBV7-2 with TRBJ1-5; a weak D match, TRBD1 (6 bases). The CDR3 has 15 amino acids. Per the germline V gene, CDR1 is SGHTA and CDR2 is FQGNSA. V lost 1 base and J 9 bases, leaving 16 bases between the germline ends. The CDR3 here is CASSLESGGFAPQHF. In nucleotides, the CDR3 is TGTGCCAGCAGCTTAGAATCGGGGGGCTTCGCGCCCCAGCATTTT. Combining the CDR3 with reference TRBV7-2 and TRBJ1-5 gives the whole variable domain GAGVSQSPSNKVTEKGKDVELRCDPISGHTALYWYRQSLGQGLEFLIYFQGNSAPDKSGLPSDRFSAERTGGSVSTLTIQRTQQEDSAVYLCASSLESGGFAPQHFGDGTRLSIL.